Following are 3 T cell receptor beta chains from one sample sequenced in a study of metastatic and nonmetastatic thyroid tumors. TCRdb re-clonotyped the PCR reads through MiXCR. This table holds about 38,000 clones, roughly 50% found once. Ahead of thyroid surgery, no patient had received treatment of any kind. The sample was tumor tissue. The receptor set was obtained from a male donor with papillary thyroid cancer or a benign thyroid nodule (not recorded which). Some clones in this sample may be carry-over from other donors' samples.

This clone was detected only a few times. The genes are TRBV11-2 and TRBJ2-7, with 11 nucleotides matching TRBD2. CDR1 and CDR2 from the germline V gene are SGHAT and FQNNGV. The CDR3 is made up of 16 amino acids. Trimming at V came to 1 base and at J to 7 bases, leaving 9 bases not matched to a gene. CDR3 protein: CASSLGLAGGSLEQYF. The CDR3 DNA follows: TGTGCCAGCAGCTTAGGTCTAGCGGGAGGATCGCTGGAGCAGTACTTC.

This clone was seen a handful of times. The gene calls are TRBV9 and TRBJ2-3; 9 nucleotides match TRBD2. The length of the CDR3 is 16 residues. The germline V gene encodes CDR1 SGDLS and CDR2 YYNGEE. V was pared by 0 bases and J by 4 bases, with 6 bases of the junction left unmatched. This CDR3 is CASSVGGGRAADTQYF. The CDR3 DNA sequence: TGTGCCAGCAGCGTAGGTGGCGGGAGGGCCGCAGATACGCAGTATTTT.

This sequence joins TRBV13 and TRBJ2-3, with 16 bases matching TRBD2. The V gene's germline CDR1 is PRHDT and CDR2 FYEKMQ (reference sequence). Trimming at V came to 7 bases and at J to 6 bases, leaving 13 bases not matched to a gene. There are 18 residues in the CDR3. The CDR3 sequence is CASIQGGLAGGPSDTQYF. In DNA, the CDR3 is TGTGCCAGCATCCAAGGGGGACTAGCGGGAGGGCCGTCCGATACGCAGTATTTT.